These 8 T cell receptor beta chains were sequenced from one sample in a study of T cell responses to AZD1222 COVID-19 vaccine. TCRdb's table, derived via immunoSEQ multiplex PCR, lists solely in-frame clones and lacks some. The data contain 65,000 to 80,000 clones, about 92% of them singletons. The specimen comprised peripheral blood, sampled on day 0 of MenACWY control vaccination. The receptors originated from an adult in good health.

This rearrangement joins TRBV18 to TRBJ2-3; possibly TRBD1 for D (5 bases). The CDR3 sequence is 14 residues long. The V gene lost 3 bases and the J gene lost 0 bases, with 7 bases spanning the gap. Germline V lookup: CDR1 KGHSH, CDR2 LQKENI. The CDR3 nucleotides read TGTGCCAGCTCACCTCGACAGAGCACAGATACGCAGTATTTT. Amino acids: CASSPRQSTDTQYF.

V is TRBV6-2 or TRBV6-3 and J is TRBJ2-1, with 14 positions matching TRBD2. The CDR3 loop spans 14 amino acids. V gave up 6 bases and J gave up 9 bases; unmatched junction bases: 4. Germline V gives CDR1 MNHEY, CDR2 SVGEGT. The CDR3 region has the DNA TGTGCCAGCAGCGGGACTAGCGGGAGTATTGAGCAGTTCTTC. Its protein product is CASSGTSGSIEQFF.

This chain links TRBV7-9 with TRBJ1-4; the match to TRBD1 covers 9 bases. V dropped 5 bases and J dropped 7; count of bases not matched to a gene: 8. CDR3 size: 15 residues. Per germline, CDR1 SEHNR and CDR2 FQNEAQ (reference sequence). The CDR3 loop reads CASSPTGGISEKLFF. The CDR3 bases are TGTGCCAGCAGCCCCACAGGGGGCATAAGTGAAAAACTGTTTTTT.

V gene TRBV12-3 or TRBV12-4 combines with J gene TRBJ2-7; a weak D match, TRBD2 (5 bases). The ends were cut back, 2 bases at V and 6 bases at J, with 11 bases in the middle. The CDR3 runs 13 residues. CDR3 sequence (DNA): TGTGCCAGCAGTTTAAGCCGGGGAACCGAGCAGTACTTC. Its translation: CASSLSRGTEQYF.

The chain carries TRBV18 and TRBJ1-1; 10 bases are a match to TRBD1. The CDR3 is made up of 16 amino acids. V gave up 3 bases and J gave up 4 bases; unmatched junction bases: 8. CDR1 and CDR2 (germline): KGHSH, LQKENI. Written as DNA, the CDR3 is TGTGCCAGCTCACCGGGACAGGGGAGAAGCGGCACTGAAGCTTTCTTT. Translation gives CASSPGQGRSGTEAFF.

The CDR3 loop is CATSGPDNYGYTF. The CDR3 DNA is TGTGCCACCAGTGGGCCGGATAACTATGGCTACACCTTC. This chain links TRBV24-1 with TRBJ1-2; D ambiguous. The CDR3 has 13 amino acids. The V gene's germline CDR1 is KGHDR and CDR2 SFDVKD. The V and J ends lost 5 bases and 1 base respectively, with 7 bases between them.

The chain carries TRBV28 and TRBJ2-7; D may be TRBD2 (6 bases). Trimming removed 5 bases at V and 2 bases at J, with 10 bases between. Per the germline V gene, CDR1 is MDHEN and CDR2 is SYDVKM. The CDR3 spans 13 residues. As DNA, the CDR3 is TGTGCCAGCAGTGCGGGACGGACCTACGAGCAGTACTTC. Translating it yields CASSAGRTYEQYF.

This chain uses TRBV6-6 with TRBJ2-2; unclear D gene. Germline CDR1 MNHNY, CDR2 SVGAGI (reference sequence). This CDR3 region has 13 residues. V lost 2 bases and J 7 bases, leaving 8 bases between the germline ends. The CDR3 DNA follows: TGTGCCAGCAGTTACCCCACTGGCGGGGAGCTGTTTTTT. Translated, it gives CASSYPTGGELFF.